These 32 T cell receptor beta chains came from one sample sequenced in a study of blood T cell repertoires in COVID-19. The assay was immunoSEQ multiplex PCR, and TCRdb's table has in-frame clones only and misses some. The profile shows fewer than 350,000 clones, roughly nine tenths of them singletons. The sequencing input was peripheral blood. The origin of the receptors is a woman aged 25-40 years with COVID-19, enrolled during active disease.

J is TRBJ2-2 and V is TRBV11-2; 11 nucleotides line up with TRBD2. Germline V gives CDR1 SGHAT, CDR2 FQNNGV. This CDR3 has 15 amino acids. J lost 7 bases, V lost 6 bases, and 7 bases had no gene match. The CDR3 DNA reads TGTGCCAGCAGGATAGCGGGGGGGCTTGACGGGGAGCTGTTTTTT. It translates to CASRIAGGLDGELFF. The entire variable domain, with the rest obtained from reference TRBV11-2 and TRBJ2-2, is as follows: EAGVAQSPRYKIIEKRQSVAFWCNPISGHATLYWYQQILGQGPKLLIQFQNNGVVDDSQLPKDRFSAERLKGVDSTLKIQPAKLEDSAVYLCASRIAGGLDGELFFGEGSRLTVL.

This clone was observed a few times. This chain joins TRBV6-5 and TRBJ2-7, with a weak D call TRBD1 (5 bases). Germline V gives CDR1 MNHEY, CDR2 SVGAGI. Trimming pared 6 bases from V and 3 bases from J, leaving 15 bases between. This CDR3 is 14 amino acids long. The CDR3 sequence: CASSTSRGLYEQYF. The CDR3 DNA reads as TGTGCCAGCAGCACCTCTAGGGGCCTCTACGAGCAGTACTTC.

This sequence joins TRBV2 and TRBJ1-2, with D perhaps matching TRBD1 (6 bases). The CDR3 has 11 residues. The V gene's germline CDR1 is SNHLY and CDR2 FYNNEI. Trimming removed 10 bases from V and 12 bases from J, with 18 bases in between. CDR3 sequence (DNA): TGTGCCACAACAGGGTTTCGGTCCGACACCTTC. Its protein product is CATTGFRSDTF. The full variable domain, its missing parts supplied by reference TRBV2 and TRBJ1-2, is EPEVTQTPSHQVTQMGQEVILRCVPISNHLYFYWYRQILGQKVEFLVSFYNNEISEKSEIFDDQFSVERPDGSNFTLKIRSTKLEDSAMYFCATTGFRSDTFGSGTRLTVV.

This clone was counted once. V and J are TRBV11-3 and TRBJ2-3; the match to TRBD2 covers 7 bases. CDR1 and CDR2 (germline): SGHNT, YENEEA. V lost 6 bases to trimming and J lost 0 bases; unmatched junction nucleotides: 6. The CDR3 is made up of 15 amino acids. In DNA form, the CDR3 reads TGTGCCAGCAGTTCGGGGGGAGGGAGCACAGATACGCAGTATTTT. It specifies CASSSGGGSTDTQYF.

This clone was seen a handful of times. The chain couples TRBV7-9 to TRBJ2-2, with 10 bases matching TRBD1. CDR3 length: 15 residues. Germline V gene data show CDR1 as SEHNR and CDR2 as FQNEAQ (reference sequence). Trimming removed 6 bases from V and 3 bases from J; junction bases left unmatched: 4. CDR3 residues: CASSFGQGDTGELFF. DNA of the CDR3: TGTGCCAGCAGTTTTGGACAGGGGGACACCGGGGAGCTGTTTTTT.

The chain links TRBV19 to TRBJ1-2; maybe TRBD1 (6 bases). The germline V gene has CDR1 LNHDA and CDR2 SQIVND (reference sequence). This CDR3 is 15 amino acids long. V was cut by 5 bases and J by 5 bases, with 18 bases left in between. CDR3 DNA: TGTGCCAGTAGTCCAGCGGCCGGGACACGATATGGCTACACCTTC. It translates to CASSPAAGTRYGYTF.

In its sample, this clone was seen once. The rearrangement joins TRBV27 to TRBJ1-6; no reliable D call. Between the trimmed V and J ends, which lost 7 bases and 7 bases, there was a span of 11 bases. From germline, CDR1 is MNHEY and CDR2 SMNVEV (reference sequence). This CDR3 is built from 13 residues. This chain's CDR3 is CASKWRLNSPLHF. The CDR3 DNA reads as TGTGCCAGCAAATGGCGGTTAAATTCACCCCTCCACTTT.

DNA of the CDR3: TGTGCCAGCAGCTACTCCTCGGGGAACGGAAACACCATATATTTT. It translates to CASSYSSGNGNTIYF. The chain uses TRBV7-9 and TRBJ1-3, with D hard to call. Trimming took off 4 bases at V and 4 bases at J, with 14 bases between the two ends. This CDR3 has 15 amino acids. Germline V gives CDR1 SEHNR, CDR2 FQNEAQ (reference sequence). The full variable domain, rest sourced from reference TRBV7-9 and TRBJ1-3, is DTGVSQNPRHKITKRGQNVTFRCDPISEHNRLYWYRQTLGQGPEFLTYFQNEAQLEKSRLLSDRFSAERPKGSFSTLEIQRTEQGDSAMYLCASSYSSGNGNTIYFGEGSWLTVV.

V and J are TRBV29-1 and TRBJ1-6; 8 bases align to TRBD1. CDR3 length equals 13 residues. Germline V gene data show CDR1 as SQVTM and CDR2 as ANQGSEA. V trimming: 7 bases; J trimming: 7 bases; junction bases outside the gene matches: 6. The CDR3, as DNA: TGCAGCGCCCTGACAGGGGTAAATTCACCCCTCCACTTT. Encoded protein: CSALTGVNSPLHF. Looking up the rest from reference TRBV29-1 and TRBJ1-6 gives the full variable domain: SAVISQKPSRDICQRGTSLTIQCQVDSQVTMMFWYRQQPGQSLTLIATANQGSEATYESGFVIDKFPISRPNLTFSTLTVSNMSPEDSSIYLCSALTGVNSPLHFGNGTRLTVT.

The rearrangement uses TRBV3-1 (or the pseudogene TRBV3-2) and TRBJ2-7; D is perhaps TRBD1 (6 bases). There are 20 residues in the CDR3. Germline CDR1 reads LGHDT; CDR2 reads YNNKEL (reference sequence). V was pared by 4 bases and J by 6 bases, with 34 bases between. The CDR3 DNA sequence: TGTGCCAGCAGCCCGTTTCCGCTCAGGGGAGACCCATCTAATCCGGGCGAGCAGTACTTC. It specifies CASSPFPLRGDPSNPGEQYF.

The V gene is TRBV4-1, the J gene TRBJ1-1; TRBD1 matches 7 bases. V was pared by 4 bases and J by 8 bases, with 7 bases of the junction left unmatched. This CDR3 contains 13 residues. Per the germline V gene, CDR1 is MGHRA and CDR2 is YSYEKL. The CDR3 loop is CASSPKDRVEAFF. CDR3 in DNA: TGCGCCAGCAGCCCAAAAGACAGGGTAGAAGCTTTCTTT.

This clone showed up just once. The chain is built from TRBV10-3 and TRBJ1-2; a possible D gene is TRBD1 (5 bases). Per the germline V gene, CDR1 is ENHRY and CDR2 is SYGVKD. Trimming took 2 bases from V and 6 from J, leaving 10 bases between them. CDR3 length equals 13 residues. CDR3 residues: CAISENEGDGYTF. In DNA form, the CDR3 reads TGTGCCATCAGTGAGAATGAAGGGGATGGCTACACCTTC.

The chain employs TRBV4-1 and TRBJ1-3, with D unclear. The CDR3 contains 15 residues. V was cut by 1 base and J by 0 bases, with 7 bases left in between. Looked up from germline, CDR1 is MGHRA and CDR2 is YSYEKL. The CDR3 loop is CASSQVWSSGNTIYF. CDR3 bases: TGCGCCAGCAGCCAAGTGTGGAGCTCTGGAAACACCATATATTTT.

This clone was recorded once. The CDR3 DNA follows: TGTGCCTGGAGTGTACGACAGGACAGGGGTTCTCAGCCCCAGCATTTT. Translation gives CAWSVRQDRGSQPQHF. The V and J genes are TRBV30 and TRBJ1-5; 9 bases match TRBD1. The CDR3 length is 16 residues. Germline CDR1 is GTSNPN and CDR2 is SVGIG (reference sequence). J gave up 6 bases and V 0 bases, and 9 bases lay outside the gene matches.

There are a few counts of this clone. The DNA of the CDR3 is TGTGCCAGCAGCTTATCAGGGGCCACCTACAATGAGCAGTTCTTC. This codes for CASSLSGATYNEQFF. This chain links TRBV5-4 with TRBJ2-1; D is perhaps TRBD1 (6 bases). CDR3 size: 15 residues. V was clipped by 2 bases and J by 2 bases, with 11 bases between them. From germline, CDR1 is SGHNT and CDR2 YYREEE (reference sequence).

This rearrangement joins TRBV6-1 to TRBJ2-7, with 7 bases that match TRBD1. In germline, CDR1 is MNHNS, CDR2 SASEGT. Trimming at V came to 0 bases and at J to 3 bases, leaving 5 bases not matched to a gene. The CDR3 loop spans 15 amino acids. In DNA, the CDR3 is TGTGCCAGCAGTGAAGCTTGGGACAGACTCTACGAGCAGTACTTC. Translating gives CASSEAWDRLYEQYF.

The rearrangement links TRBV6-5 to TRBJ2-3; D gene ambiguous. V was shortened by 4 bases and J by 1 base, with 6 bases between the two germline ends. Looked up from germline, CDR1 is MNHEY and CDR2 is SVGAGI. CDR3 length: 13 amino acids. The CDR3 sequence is CASSSPGTDTQYF. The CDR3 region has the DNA TGTGCCAGCAGTTCCCCTGGCACAGATACGCAGTATTTT.

The CDR3 nucleotides read TGTGCCAGCAGCTCCCCGCGGACAGTGAGCTCCTACGAGCAGTACTTC. Protein product: CASSSPRTVSSYEQYF. The chain combines TRBV5-6 with TRBJ2-7; tentatively, D is TRBD1 (6 bases). The V end lost 3 bases, the J end lost 0 bases, and 16 bases lay between the germline ends. The CDR3 is 16 residues long. Germline lookup yields CDR1 SGHDT and CDR2 YYEEEE.

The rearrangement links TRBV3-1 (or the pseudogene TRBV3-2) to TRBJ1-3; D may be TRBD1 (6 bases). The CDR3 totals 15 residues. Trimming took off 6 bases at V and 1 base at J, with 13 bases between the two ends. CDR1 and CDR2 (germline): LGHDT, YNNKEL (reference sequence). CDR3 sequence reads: CASRPLDRSGNTIYF. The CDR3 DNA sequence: TGTGCCAGCAGACCACTGGACAGATCTGGAAACACCATATATTTT.

The CDR3, as DNA: TGTGCCAGCAGCTTACGGACAGGGGTGAACACTGAAGCTTTCTTT. Protein sequence: CASSLRTGVNTEAFF. V gene TRBV7-2 combines with J gene TRBJ1-1; 9 bases align to TRBD1. Trimming cost V 2 bases and J 0 bases; bases outside gene matches: 1. There are 15 residues in the CDR3. Germline V gene sequence: CDR1 SGHTA, CDR2 FQGNSA.

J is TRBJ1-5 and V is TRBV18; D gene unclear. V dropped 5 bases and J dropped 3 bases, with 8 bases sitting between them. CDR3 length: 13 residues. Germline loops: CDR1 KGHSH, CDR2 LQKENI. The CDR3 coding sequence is TGTGCCAGCTCATCAGGATACAATCAGCCCCAGCATTTT. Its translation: CASSSGYNQPQHF.

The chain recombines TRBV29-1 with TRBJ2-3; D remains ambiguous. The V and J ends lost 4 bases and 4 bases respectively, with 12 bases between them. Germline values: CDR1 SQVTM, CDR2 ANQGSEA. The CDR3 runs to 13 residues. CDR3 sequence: CSVAEIPADTQYF. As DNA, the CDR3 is TGCAGCGTTGCCGAGATACCGGCAGATACGCAGTATTTT.

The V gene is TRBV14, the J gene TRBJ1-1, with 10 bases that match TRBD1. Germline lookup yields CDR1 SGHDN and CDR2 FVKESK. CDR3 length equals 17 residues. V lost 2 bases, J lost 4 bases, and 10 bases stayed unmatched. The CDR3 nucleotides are TGTGCCAGCAGCCAAAGGGACAGGGGAGCTGGGGGCACTGAAGCTTTCTTT. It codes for CASSQRDRGAGGTEAFF.

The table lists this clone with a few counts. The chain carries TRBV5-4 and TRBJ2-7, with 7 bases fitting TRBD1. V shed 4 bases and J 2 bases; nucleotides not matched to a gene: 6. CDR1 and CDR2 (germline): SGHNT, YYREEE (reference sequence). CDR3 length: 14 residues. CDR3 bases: TGTGCCAGCAGCCCACAGGGGCCCCCCTACGAGCAGTACTTC. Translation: CASSPQGPPYEQYF.

The CDR3 sequence: CASSKGQSYEQYF. DNA for the CDR3: TGTGCCAGCTCAAAGGGACAGTCCTACGAGCAGTACTTC. V is TRBV18 and J is TRBJ2-7; TRBD1 matches at 7 bases. The CDR3 length is 13 residues. J lost 1 base, V lost 5 bases, and 2 bases had no gene match. Germline loops: CDR1 KGHSH, CDR2 LQKENI.

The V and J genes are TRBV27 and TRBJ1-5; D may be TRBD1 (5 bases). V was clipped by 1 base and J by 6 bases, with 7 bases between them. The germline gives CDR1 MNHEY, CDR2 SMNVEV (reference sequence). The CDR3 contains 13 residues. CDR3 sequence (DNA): TGTGCCAGCAGTTTATGGGGGGGTCAGCCCCAGCATTTT. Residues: CASSLWGGQPQHF.

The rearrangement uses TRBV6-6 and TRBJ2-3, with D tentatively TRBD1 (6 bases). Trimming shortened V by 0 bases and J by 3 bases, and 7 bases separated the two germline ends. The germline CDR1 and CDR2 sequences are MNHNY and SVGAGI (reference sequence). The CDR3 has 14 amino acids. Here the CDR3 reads CASSYSGGTDTQYF. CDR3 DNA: TGTGCCAGCAGTTACTCAGGGGGAACAGATACGCAGTATTTT.

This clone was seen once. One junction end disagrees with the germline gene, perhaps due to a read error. The CDR3 DNA reads as TGTGCCAGCAGCCTCTACGATGAGCAGTTCTTC. It codes for CASSLYDEQFF. The chain uses TRBV7-8 and TRBJ2-1; D gene ambiguous. The CDR3 has 11 residues. Germline V gene data show CDR1 as SGHVS and CDR2 as FQNEAQ.

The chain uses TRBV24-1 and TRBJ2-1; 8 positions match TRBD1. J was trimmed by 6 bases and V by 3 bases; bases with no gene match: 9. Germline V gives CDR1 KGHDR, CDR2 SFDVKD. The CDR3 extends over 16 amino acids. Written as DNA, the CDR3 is TGTGCCACCAGTGATCCCGGACAGGGAACCGGCAATGAGCAGTTCTTC. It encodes CATSDPGQGTGNEQFF.

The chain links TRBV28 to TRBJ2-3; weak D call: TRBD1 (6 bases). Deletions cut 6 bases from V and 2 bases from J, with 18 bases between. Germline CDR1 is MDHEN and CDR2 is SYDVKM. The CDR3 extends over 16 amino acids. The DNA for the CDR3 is TGTGCCAGCAGACTCTACAGGGACCGGTCCACAGATACGCAGTATTTT. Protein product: CASRLYRDRSTDTQYF.

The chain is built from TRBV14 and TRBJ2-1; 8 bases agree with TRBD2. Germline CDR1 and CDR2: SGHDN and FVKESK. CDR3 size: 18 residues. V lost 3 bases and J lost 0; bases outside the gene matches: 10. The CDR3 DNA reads TGTGCCAGCAGCCACACAGTGTTAGCGGGACTCTCCTACAATGAGCAGTTCTTC. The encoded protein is CASSHTVLAGLSYNEQFF. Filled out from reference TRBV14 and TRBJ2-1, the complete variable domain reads EAGVTQFPSHSVIEKGQTVTLRCDPISGHDNLYWYRRVMGKEIKFLLHFVKESKQDESGMPNNRFLAERTGGTYSTLKVQPAELEDSGVYFCASSHTVLAGLSYNEQFFGPGTRLTVL.

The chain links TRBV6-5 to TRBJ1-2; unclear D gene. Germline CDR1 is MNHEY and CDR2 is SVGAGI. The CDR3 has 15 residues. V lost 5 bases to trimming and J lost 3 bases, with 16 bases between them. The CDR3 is CASSTSGGWDYGYTF. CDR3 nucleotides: TGTGCCAGCAGTACCAGCGGAGGGTGGGACTATGGCTACACCTTC.